This is a list of T cell receptor beta chains from one sample in a study of blood T cell repertoires in COVID-19. This table comes from immunoSEQ multiplex PCR, and its TCRdb copy is limited to in-frame clones, with some not included. The sample consists of fewer than 300,000 clones, 85% of them appearing once. The sequencing sample was made of peripheral blood. The receptors were gathered from a human donor in a cohort sampled during active COVID-19. Both conserved end residues are part of each CDR3. The D gene is left open where the match is weak. A row's size may be missing; if present it is once, few, many or a size class.

D	V	size	J	CDR3	DNA
NA	TRBV7-9	NA	TRBJ2-7	CASSNTYEQYF	TGTGCCAGCAGCAACACCTACGAGCAGTACTTC
TRBD1	TRBV24-1	NA	TRBJ2-3	CATSDATGRNTDTQYF	TGTGCCACCAGTGATGCGACAGGGCGAAACACAGATACGCAGTATTTT
TRBD2	TRBV20-1	NA	TRBJ2-1	CSASSPGLAGYNEQFF	TGCAGTGCTAGTTCGCCCGGACTAGCGGGCTACAATGAGCAGTTCTTC
NA	TRBV7-8	few	TRBJ1-1	CASSLGGRNTEAFF	TGTGCCAGCAGCTTAGGAGGCCGAAACACTGAAGCTTTCTTT
NA	TRBV29-1	NA	TRBJ2-2	CSVGGNTGELFF	TGCAGCGTTGGCGGTAACACCGGGGAGCTGTTTTTT
NA	TRBV18	NA	TRBJ2-3	CASSPELPDTQYF	TGTGCCAGCTCACCCGAACTTCCGGATACGCAGTATTTT
NA	TRBV7-8	NA	TRBJ2-2	CASSIDSGRGELFF	TGTGCCAGCAGCATAGATAGCGGAAGGGGGGAGCTGTTTTTT
NA	TRBV13	many	TRBJ2-7	CATLPPEGTQGEQYF	TGTGCCACATTACCTCCTGAGGGAACGCAAGGCGAGCAGTACTTC
NA	TRBV24-1	NA	TRBJ2-1	CATSDYSYNEQFF	TGTGCCACCAGTGATTACAGCTACAATGAGCAGTTCTTC
TRBD1	TRBV4-3	NA	TRBJ1-1	CASSPGTGWDEAFF	TGCGCCAGCAGCCCCGGGACAGGGTGGGATGAAGCTTTCTTT
NA	TRBV5-1	NA	TRBJ1-1	CASSLGQVGTEAFF	TGCGCCAGCAGCTTGGGACAGGTGGGGACTGAAGCTTTCTTT
NA	TRBV28	NA	TRBJ1-6	CASSYGGISNSPLHF	TGTGCCAGCAGTTATGGCGGAATAAGTAATTCACCCCTCCACTTT
NA	TRBV6-1	once	TRBJ2-1	CASSEAWGGKNYNEQFF	TGTGCCAGCAGTGAAGCGTGGGGCGGGAAGAACTACAATGAGCAGTTCTTC
TRBD2	TRBV9	NA	TRBJ2-2	CASSPLAGVGNTGELFF	TGTGCCAGCAGCCCCCTAGCGGGAGTCGGGAACACCGGGGAGCTGTTTTTT
NA	TRBV10-3	NA	TRBJ1-1	CAISDPGRETEAFF	TGTGCCATCAGTGATCCGGGCCGGGAGACTGAAGCTTTCTTT
NA	TRBV5-8	NA	TRBJ1-2	CASSPGLWGYTF	TGTGCCAGCAGCCCCGGACTCTGGGGCTACACCTTC
TRBD2	TRBV6-2/TRBV6-3	few	TRBJ2-2	CASSIGLALTGELFF	TGTGCCAGCAGTATCGGACTAGCGTTGACCGGGGAGCTGTTTTTT
NA	TRBV7-9	NA	TRBJ2-2	CASGEGGELFF	TGTGCCTCGGGAGAGGGCGGGGAGCTGTTTTTT
TRBD2	TRBV29-1	NA	TRBJ2-1	CSVAGLAANEQFF	TGCAGCGTTGCGGGACTAGCGGCCAATGAGCAGTTCTTC
TRBD1	TRBV27	NA	TRBJ2-3	CASRGQGGGTDTQYF	TGTGCCAGCAGGGGACAGGGAGGGGGCACAGATACGCAGTATTTT
NA	TRBV12-3/TRBV12-4	NA	TRBJ1-6	CASSLASGTPLHF	TGTGCCAGCAGTTTAGCATCAGGGACACCCCTCCACTTT
NA	TRBV3-1/TRBV3-2	NA	TRBJ1-3	CASSQALSSGNTIYF	TGTGCCAGCAGCCAAGCCCTTTCCTCTGGAAACACCATATATTTT
NA	TRBV3-1/TRBV3-2	NA	TRBJ2-6	CASSRTSSGANVLTF	TGTGCCAGCAGCCGAACAAGCTCTGGGGCCAACGTCCTGACTTTC
TRBD1	TRBV11-2	NA	TRBJ1-1	CASSSRQGVAAEAFF	TGTGCCAGCAGCTCCCGACAGGGGGTAGCAGCTGAAGCTTTCTTT
TRBD2	TRBV2	few	TRBJ2-7	CASNLAGEVHEQYF	TGTGCCAGCAACCTAGCGGGAGAGGTCCACGAGCAGTACTTC
NA	TRBV5-5	NA	TRBJ1-5	CASSFAQGHQAQHF	TGTGCCAGCAGCTTTGCACAGGGTCATCAAGCCCAGCATTTT
NA	TRBV5-1	NA	TRBJ1-2	CASSLEQDRRGYTF	TGCGCCAGCAGCTTGGAACAGGATAGACGTGGCTACACCTTC
TRBD1	TRBV9	NA	TRBJ2-1	CASSVEGQGFYEQFF	TGTGCCAGCAGCGTAGAGGGACAGGGGTTTTACGAGCAGTTCTTC
TRBD1	TRBV7-2	NA	TRBJ2-7	CASSLGAPGQGHEQYF	TGTGCCAGCAGCTTAGGGGCTCCGGGACAGGGCCACGAGCAGTACTTC
NA	TRBV7-2	NA	TRBJ1-1	CASSVWGESEAFF	TGTGCCAGCAGTGTTTGGGGGGAATCTGAAGCTTTCTTT
TRBD1	TRBV11-1	NA	TRBJ1-4	CASSPLQGKDEKLFF	TGTGCCAGCAGCCCTCTACAGGGGAAAGATGAAAAACTGTTTTTT
TRBD2	TRBV20-1	NA	TRBJ2-1	CSASGGRVNEQFF	TGCAGTGCTAGTGGTGGGAGGGTGAATGAGCAGTTCTTC
NA	TRBV28	few	TRBJ1-2	CASSVGQYGYTF	TGTGCCAGCAGCGTCGGACAGTATGGCTACACCTTC
TRBD2	TRBV28	NA	TRBJ2-5	CASSLPGLAIGETQYF	TGTGCCAGCAGTTTACCGGGACTAGCGATTGGGGAGACCCAGTACTTC
NA	TRBV2	NA	TRBJ1-2	CASRSQGYYGYTF	TGTGCCAGTCGATCCCAGGGATACTATGGCTACACCTTC
NA	TRBV11-2	NA	TRBJ2-5	CASSRGWGQETQYF	TGTGCCAGCAGCCGCGGGTGGGGACAAGAGACCCAGTACTTC
NA	TRBV24-1	few	TRBJ1-5	CATQGGSNQPQHF	TGTGCCACACAGGGAGGGAGCAATCAGCCCCAGCATTTT
TRBD1	TRBV7-9	NA	TRBJ1-1	CASSPGTGWNTEAFF	TGTGCCAGCAGTCCCGGGACAGGGTGGAACACTGAAGCTTTCTTT
NA	TRBV11-2	NA	TRBJ2-1	CASSLIQGRDEQFF	TGTGCCAGCAGCTTAATCCAGGGTAGAGATGAGCAGTTCTTC
TRBD2	TRBV30	NA	TRBJ2-4	CAWSKVAGTNIQYF	TGTGCCTGGAGTAAGGTAGCGGGAACAAACATTCAGTACTTC
NA	TRBV19	NA	TRBJ1-3	CASRRVSGNTIYF	TGTGCCAGTAGACGGGTCTCTGGAAACACCATATATTTT
TRBD2	TRBV30	NA	TRBJ2-2	CAWSGASGVRELFF	TGTGCCTGGAGCGGTGCTAGCGGAGTGAGGGAGCTGTTTTTT
NA	TRBV18	NA	TRBJ2-3	CASSPSSGRADTQYF	TGTGCCAGCTCACCATCCAGCGGGCGGGCAGATACGCAGTATTTT
NA	TRBV28	many	TRBJ1-2	CASSLSANYGYTF	TGTGCCAGCAGTTTATCGGCTAACTATGGCTACACCTTC
NA	TRBV5-6	once	TRBJ2-7	CASSLAGSYEQYF	TGTGCCAGCAGCTTGGCCGGGAGCTACGAGCAGTACTTC
TRBD1	TRBV5-1	NA	TRBJ1-1	CASRPDDRAEAFF	TGCGCCAGCAGACCAGATGACAGGGCTGAAGCTTTCTTT
NA	TRBV30	once	TRBJ2-5	CAWSSTGLPETQYF	TGTGCCTGGAGTTCTACAGGGCTCCCAGAGACCCAGTACTTC
NA	TRBV18	NA	TRBJ2-3	CASRTGTGIPDTQYF	TGTGCCAGTCGCACTGGAACAGGGATACCAGATACGCAGTATTTT
TRBD1	TRBV7-6	NA	TRBJ2-2	CASSPPTGEFTGELFF	TGTGCCAGCAGCCCACCGACAGGGGAGTTCACCGGGGAGCTGTTTTTT
TRBD2	TRBV2	NA	TRBJ2-1	CAGGGASSYNEQFF	TGTGCCGGGGGAGGGGCGAGCTCCTACAATGAGCAGTTCTTC
TRBD2	TRBV4-1	NA	TRBJ2-5	CASSQSGTARGETQYF	TGCGCCAGCAGCCAAAGCGGGACCGCAAGGGGAGAGACCCAGTACTTC
NA	TRBV27	few	TRBJ2-7	CASSLGVKTYEQYF	TGTGCCAGCAGTCTCGGGGTTAAGACCTACGAGCAGTACTTC
TRBD1	TRBV19	NA	TRBJ1-1	CASSIGTGGNTEAFF	TGTGCCAGTAGTATAGGGACAGGGGGAAACACTGAAGCTTTCTTT